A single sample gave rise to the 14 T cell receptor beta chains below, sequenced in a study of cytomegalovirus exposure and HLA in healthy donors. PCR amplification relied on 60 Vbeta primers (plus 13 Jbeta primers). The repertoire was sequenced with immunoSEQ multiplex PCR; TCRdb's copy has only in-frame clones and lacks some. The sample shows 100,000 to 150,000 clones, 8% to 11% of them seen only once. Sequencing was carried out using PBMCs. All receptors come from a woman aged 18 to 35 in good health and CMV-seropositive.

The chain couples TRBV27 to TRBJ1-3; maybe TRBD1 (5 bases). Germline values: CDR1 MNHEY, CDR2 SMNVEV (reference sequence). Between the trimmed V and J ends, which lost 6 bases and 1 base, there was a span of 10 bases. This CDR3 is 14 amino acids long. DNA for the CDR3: TGTGCCAGCAGCCCTGGACAATCTGGAAACACCATATATTTT. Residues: CASSPGQSGNTIYF.

The chain's CDR3 is CASSLRQGYYGYTF. The CDR3 DNA sequence: TGCGCCAGCAGCTTGCGACAGGGATACTATGGCTACACCTTC. The chain recombines TRBV5-1 with TRBJ1-2, with TRBD1 identical over 7 bases. CDR1 is SGHRS and CDR2 is YFSETQ in the germline V gene. Trimming removed 1 base from V and 3 bases from J; junction bases left unmatched: 3. This CDR3 is 14 amino acids long.

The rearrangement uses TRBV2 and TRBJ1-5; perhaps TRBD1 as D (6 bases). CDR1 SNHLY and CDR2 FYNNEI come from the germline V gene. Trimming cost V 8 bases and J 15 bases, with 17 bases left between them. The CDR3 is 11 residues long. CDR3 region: CASGGGGPLHF. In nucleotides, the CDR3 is TGTGCCAGCGGGGGGGGCGGTCCTTTGCATTTT.

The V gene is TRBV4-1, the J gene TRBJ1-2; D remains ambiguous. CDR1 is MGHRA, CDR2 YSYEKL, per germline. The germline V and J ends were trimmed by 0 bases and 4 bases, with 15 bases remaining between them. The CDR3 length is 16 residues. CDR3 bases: TGCGCCAGCAGCCAAGATATCGAGTTCACTCCCTATGGCTACACCTTC. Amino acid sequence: CASSQDIEFTPYGYTF.

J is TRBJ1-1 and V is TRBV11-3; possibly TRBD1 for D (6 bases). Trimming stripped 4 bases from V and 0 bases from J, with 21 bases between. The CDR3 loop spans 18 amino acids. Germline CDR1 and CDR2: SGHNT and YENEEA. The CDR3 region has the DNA TGTGCCAGCAGCTCACTTCAAGGTAGGGGGTTTATGAACACTGAAGCTTTCTTT. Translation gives CASSSLQGRGFMNTEAFF.

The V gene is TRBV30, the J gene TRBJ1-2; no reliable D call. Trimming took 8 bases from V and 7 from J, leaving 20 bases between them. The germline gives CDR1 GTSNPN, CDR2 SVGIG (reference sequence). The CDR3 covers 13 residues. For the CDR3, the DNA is TGTGCCCGGCCTCGAGAAGGAGCGGGTGGCTACACCTTC. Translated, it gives CARPREGAGGYTF.

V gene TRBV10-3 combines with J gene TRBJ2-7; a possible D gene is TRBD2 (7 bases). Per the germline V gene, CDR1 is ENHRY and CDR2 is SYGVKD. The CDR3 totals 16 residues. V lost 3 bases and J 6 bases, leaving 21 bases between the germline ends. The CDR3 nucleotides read TGTGCCATCAGTGACCCGAAGGGGGGAGGGCGGGGCGAGCAGTACTTC. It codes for CAISDPKGGGRGEQYF.

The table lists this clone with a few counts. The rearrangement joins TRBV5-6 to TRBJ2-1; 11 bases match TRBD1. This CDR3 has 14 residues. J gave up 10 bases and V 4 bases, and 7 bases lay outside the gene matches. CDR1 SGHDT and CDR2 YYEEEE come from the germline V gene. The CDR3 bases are TGTGCCAGCAGCCCCAGGACAGGGGGCAGCGAGCAGTTCTTC. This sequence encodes CASSPRTGGSEQFF.

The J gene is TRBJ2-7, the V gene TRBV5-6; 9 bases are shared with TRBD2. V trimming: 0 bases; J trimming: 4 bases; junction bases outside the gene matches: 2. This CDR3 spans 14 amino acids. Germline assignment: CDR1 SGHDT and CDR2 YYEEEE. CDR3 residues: CASSLGLAEYEQYF. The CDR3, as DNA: TGTGCCAGCAGCTTGGGACTAGCGGAATACGAGCAGTACTTC.

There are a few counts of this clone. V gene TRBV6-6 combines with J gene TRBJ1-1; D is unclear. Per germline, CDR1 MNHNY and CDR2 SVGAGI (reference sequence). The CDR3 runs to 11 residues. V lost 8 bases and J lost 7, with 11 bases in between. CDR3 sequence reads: CASGVGGEAFF. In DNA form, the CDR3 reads TGTGCCAGCGGAGTAGGTGGTGAAGCTTTCTTT.

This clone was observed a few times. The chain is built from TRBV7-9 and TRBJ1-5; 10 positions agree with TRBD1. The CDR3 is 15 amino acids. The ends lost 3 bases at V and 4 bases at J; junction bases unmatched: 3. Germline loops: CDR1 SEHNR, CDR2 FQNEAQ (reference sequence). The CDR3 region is CASSLGDRGNQPQHF. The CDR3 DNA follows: TGTGCCAGCAGCTTGGGGGACAGGGGAAATCAGCCCCAGCATTTT. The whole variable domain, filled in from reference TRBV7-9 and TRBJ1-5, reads DTGVSQNPRHKITKRGQNVTFRCDPISEHNRLYWYRQTLGQGPEFLTYFQNEAQLEKSRLLSDRFSAERPKGSFSTLEIQRTEQGDSAMYLCASSLGDRGNQPQHFGDGTRLSIL.

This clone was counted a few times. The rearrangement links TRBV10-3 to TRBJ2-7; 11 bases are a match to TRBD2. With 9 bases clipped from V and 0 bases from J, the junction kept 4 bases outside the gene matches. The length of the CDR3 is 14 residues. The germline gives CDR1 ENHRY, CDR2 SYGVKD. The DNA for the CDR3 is TGTGCCATACAAGGGACTAGCGGCTCCTACGAGCAGTACTTC. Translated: CAIQGTSGSYEQYF.

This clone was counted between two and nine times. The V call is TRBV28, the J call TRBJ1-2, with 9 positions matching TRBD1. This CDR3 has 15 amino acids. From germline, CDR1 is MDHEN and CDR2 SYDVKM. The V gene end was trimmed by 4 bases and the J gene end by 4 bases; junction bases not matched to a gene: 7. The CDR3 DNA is TGTGCCAGCAGTTCCCCCGGACAGGGGATCTATGGCTACACCTTC. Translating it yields CASSSPGQGIYGYTF.

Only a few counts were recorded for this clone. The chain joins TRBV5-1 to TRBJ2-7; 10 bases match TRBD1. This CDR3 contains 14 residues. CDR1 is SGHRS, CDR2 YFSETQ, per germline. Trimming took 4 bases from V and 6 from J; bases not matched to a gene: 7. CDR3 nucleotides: TGCGCCAGCAGCACGGACAGGGGGGCCGGCGAGCAGTACTTC. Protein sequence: CASSTDRGAGEQYF.